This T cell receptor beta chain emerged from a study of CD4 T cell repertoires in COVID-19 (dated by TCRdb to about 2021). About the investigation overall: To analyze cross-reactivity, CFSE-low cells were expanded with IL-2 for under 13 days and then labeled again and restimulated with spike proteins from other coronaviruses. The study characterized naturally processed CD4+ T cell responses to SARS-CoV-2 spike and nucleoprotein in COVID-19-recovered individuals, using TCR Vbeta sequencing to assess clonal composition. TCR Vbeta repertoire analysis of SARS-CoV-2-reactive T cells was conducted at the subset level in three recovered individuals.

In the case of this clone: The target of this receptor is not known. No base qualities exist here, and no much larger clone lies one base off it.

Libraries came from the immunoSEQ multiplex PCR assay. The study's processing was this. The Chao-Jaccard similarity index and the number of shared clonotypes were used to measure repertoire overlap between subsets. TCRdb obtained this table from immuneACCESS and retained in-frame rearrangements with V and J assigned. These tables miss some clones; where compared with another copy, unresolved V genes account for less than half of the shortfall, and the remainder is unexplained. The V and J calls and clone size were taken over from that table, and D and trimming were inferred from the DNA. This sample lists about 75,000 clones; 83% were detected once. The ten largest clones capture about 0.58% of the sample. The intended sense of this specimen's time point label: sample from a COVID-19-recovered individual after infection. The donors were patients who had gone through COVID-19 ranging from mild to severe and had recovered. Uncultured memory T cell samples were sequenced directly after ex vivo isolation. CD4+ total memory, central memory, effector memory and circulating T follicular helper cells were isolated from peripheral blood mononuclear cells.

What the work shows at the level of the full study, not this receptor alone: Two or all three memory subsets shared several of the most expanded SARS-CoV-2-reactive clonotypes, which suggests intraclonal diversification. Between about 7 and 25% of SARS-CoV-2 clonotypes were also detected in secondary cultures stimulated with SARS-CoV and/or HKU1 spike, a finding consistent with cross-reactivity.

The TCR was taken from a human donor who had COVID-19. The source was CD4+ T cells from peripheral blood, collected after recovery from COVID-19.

The CDR3 here reads CASSAGMGNEQFF. The nucleotide sequence is TGTGCCAGCAGCGCGGGGATGGGTAATGAGCAGTTCTTC. Recombination connected TRBV11-3 to TRBJ2-1, with TRBD2 tentatively as D gene (6 bases match). The cysteine opens and the phenylalanine closes a CDR3 of 13 amino acids. Kept here is only the CDR3 DNA, which spans 39 bases and is read in frame from base 1. V is reduced by 5 bases and J by 7 bases, leaving a spacing of 12 bases between them. Based on the germline V gene, the CDR1 and CDR2 sequences are SGHNT and YENEEA.